The source of this T cell receptor (beta chain) is a study of blood T cell repertoires in COVID-19 (dated by TCRdb to the early 2020s). Notes on the research overall: Samples covering the acute and convalescent phases of COVID-19 were provided by collaborators in the United States, Italy and Spain. The material from the prospective study consisted of cDNA or gDNA derived from T cells, B-cell-depleted T cells, or PBMCs. Subjects who had been exposed to COVID-19, were actively infected with it, or had recovered from it provided the deeply sampled blood TCRbeta repertoires that made up the dataset. A freely available public database, intended as a resource for researchers studying the immune response to SARS-CoV-2, is where the repertoires were released. Samples came from the ongoing ImmuneRACE study (first 160 participants) plus 1,254 subjects from 6 global collaborators. Sample metadata almost always included a de-identified subject ID, COVID-19 status, age in years and sex. HLA class I and class II types, where available, came from metadata supplied by the sample provider rather than from assay-based typing.

As for this clone: Its antigen is currently not known. There are no base qualities to consult, and no much larger clone falls within one base.

V is cut by 4 bases and J by 8 bases, and the space between the germline ends is 20 bases. According to the germline V gene, CDR1 reads SGHAT and CDR2 reads FQNNGV. The CDR3 goes from the cysteine to the phenylalanine over 15 residues. The kept DNA is CDR3 alone, 45 bases in frame from the first base. The immunoSEQ Assay, a bias-controlled multiplex PCR, was used to amplify TCRbeta CDR3 regions from genomic DNA. As for how the authors treated the data: Within the assay, amplification of reference gene primers was used to estimate how many nucleated cells each sample contained. To quantify the absolute abundance of each unique TCRbeta CDR3 rearrangement, sequence reads were collapsed and filtered. For each sample, productive Simpson clonality was calculated as the square root of Simpson's diversity index across productive rearrangements. This immuneACCESS table, as held by TCRdb, lists in-frame sequences with V and J called but not all clones. Of the missing ones, under half trace to an unresolved V gene in checked studies; the others have no known cause. That table supplies the V and J calls and clone size; D and trimming were determined from the DNA. Present in this sample are about 320,000 clones, roughly 90% of which were seen just once. Clones ranked in the top ten supply 5.2% of the sample.

The study at large found these results: The quantity of clinical and demographic metadata differed by source and by participant and was supplied without curation.

Participants in the prospective study were aged roughly 18 to 100 years, lived in some 24 United States geographic areas, and enrolled through a virtual design. In the prospective study, participants were assigned to cohorts based on the clinical history participants reported in a screening survey and a study questionnaire. ImmuneRACE Cohort 3 recovered participants were defined by two consecutive negative NP/OP PCR tests, healthcare professional clearance, or symptom resolution. In the prospective study, mobile phlebotomists collected whole blood, serum and a nasopharyngeal or oropharyngeal swab from each participant. Additional blood draws and questionnaires over a roughly two-month period could optionally be provided by prospective study participants. Before DNA extraction, blood samples from the prospective study were shipped at room temperature or frozen.

The sequence joins TRBV11-2 to TRBJ2-5; a tentative D match to TRBD1 spans 6 bases. This sequence was found in a man aged 60 to 69 who had recovered from COVID-19. Sequencing was performed on PBMCs or T cells enriched from blood (not recorded which). The DNA sequence follows: TGTGCCAGCAGCTCAACGTCAGGGGCCGCTAGTACCCAGTACTTC. Translated, this gives CASSSTSGAASTQYF.